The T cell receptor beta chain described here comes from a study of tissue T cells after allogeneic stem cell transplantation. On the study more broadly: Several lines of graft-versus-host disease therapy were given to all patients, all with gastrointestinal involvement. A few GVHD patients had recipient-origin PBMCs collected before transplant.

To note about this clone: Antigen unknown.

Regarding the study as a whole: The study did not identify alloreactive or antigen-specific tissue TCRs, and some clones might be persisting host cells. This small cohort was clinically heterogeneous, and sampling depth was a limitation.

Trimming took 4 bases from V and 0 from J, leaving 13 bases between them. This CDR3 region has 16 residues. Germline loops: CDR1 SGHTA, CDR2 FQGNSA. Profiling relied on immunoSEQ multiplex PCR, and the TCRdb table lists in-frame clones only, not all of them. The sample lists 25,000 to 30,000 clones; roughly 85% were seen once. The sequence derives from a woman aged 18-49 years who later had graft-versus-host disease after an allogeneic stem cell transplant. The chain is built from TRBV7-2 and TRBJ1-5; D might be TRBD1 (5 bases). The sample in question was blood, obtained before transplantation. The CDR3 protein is CASSYDQGYSNQPQHF. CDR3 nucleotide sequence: TGTGCCAGCAGCTACGACCAGGGATATAGCAATCAGCCCCAGCATTTT.